This T cell receptor (beta chain) was captured by sequencing in a study of control samples from healthy donors and cancer patients. Between the trimmed V and J ends, which lost 3 bases and 5 bases, there was a span of 14 bases. CDR1 is KGHSH and CDR2 is LQKENI in the germline V gene. CDR3 length: 14 amino acids. This table comes from immunoSEQ multiplex PCR, and its TCRdb copy is limited to in-frame clones, with some not included. In the table there are about 51,000 clones, about four fifths of which are singletons. Sequencing was carried out using blood. This clonotype was sampled from a man aged 70 or older in good health. The gene calls are TRBV18 and TRBJ2-7; perhaps D is TRBD1 or TRBD2 (5 bases each). The DNA for the CDR3 is TGTGCCAGCTCACCGACGGGTAGGGACCACGAGCAGTACTTC. Translated: CASSPTGRDHEQYF.